The rows below give T cell receptor beta chains drawn from one sample of a study of T cells in Graves' hyperthyroidism and ophthalmopathy. MiXCR, run by TCRdb on the multiplex PCR reads, gives a single entry per CDR3 protein. The table has fewer than 110,000 distinct CDR3 sequences, over 45% seen once. Sequenced material: blood. The origin of the receptors is a middle-aged man with Graves' hyperthyroidism. Both conserved end residues are part of each CDR3. D genes are given only for firm matches. Size is stated for part of the rows, as once, few or many counts, or as a class when the clone is expanded.

clone size	D gene	V gene	J gene	CDR3 DNA	CDR3 protein
many	NA	TRBV9	TRBJ2-1	TGTGCCAGCAGCGTAGGGGGGGCCTCCTACAATGAGCAGTTCTTC	CASSVGGASYNEQFF
many	NA	TRBV20-1	TRBJ1-1	TGCAGTGCTAGAGATTTTTCCCGACAAGCCGAAGCTTTCTTT	CSARDFSRQAEAFF
NA	TRBD1	TRBV5-8	TRBJ2-2	TGTGCCAGCAGGCGGACAGGGAAGCTGTTTTTT	CASRRTGKLFF
NA	NA	TRBV29-1	TRBJ2-2	TGCAGCGCTGAGGGAGCCGGGGAGCTGTTTTTT	CSAEGAGELFF
many	TRBD1	TRBV5-1	TRBJ1-1	TGCGCCAGCAGCACAGGGGGGTTGGACACTGAAGCTTTCTTT	CASSTGGLDTEAFF
NA	TRBD2	TRBV19	TRBJ2-5	TGTGCCAGTAGTATAGGCGGGGGGGGGGGATCTAGGGAGACCCAGTACTTC	CASSIGGGGGSRETQYF
many	NA	TRBV20-1	TRBJ1-2	TGCAGTGCTAGACGGTTCGAGGGAAGGGGGAATGGCTACACCTTC	CSARRFEGRGNGYTF
many	NA	TRBV7-9	TRBJ2-2	TGTGCCAGCAGCTTAGCCGGACACCCCGGGGAGCTGTTTTTT	CASSLAGHPGELFF
many	NA	TRBV7-9	TRBJ2-3	TGTGCCAGCAGCTTTGGGGTAGCTAGCACAGATACGCAGTATTTT	CASSFGVASTDTQYF
many	NA	TRBV2	TRBJ1-4	TGTGCCAGCAGTCGAGAAACGGGGGTAGAACTGTTTTTT	CASSRETGVELFF
NA	NA	TRBV30	TRBJ1-1	TGTGCCGGGAGTGTAACCAGGCCAGTTCAAGCTTGCTTT	CAGSVTRPVQACF
NA	NA	TRBV10-3	TRBJ1-1	TGTGCCATCAGTGAGTTACGGAAAGGGGCGAACACTGAAGCTTTCTTT	CAISELRKGANTEAFF
many	TRBD1	TRBV5-1	TRBJ2-3	TGCGCCAGCAGCCTGGACAGGGGACGCACAGATACGCAGTATTTT	CASSLDRGRTDTQYF
NA	TRBD1	TRBV7-8	TRBJ1-5	TGTGCCAGCAGCTTAGAAGGACAGGGAGGTCAGCCCCAGCATTTT	CASSLEGQGGQPQHF
many	TRBD1	TRBV11-3	TRBJ1-1	TGTGCCAGCAGCGCGACAGGGGGCACTGAAGCTTTCTTT	CASSATGGTEAFF
many	NA	TRBV11-3	TRBJ1-4	TGTGCCAGCAGCTTAGGGCACCGAAGAGTTGAAAAACTGTTTTTT	CASSLGHRRVEKLFF
NA	NA	TRBV20-1	TRBJ2-1	TGCAGTGCTAGCGTGCAGGCCGGGAGCTCCTACGAGCAGTTCTTC	CSASVQAGSSYEQFF
NA	TRBD2	TRBV7-2	TRBJ2-7	TGTGCCAGCAGCCTACCGACTAGCGGCTACGAGCAGTACTTC	CASSLPTSGYEQYF
many	NA	TRBV6-5	TRBJ2-7	TGTGCCAGCAGTTACAGTCGACATGACGGACTGGACGAGCAGTACTTC	CASSYSRHDGLDEQYF
NA	TRBD2	TRBV7-8	TRBJ2-1	TGTGCCAGCAGGGGGGTTAGCGGGACTTTC	CASRGVSGTF